These 5 T cell receptor beta chains share one sample of origin, sequenced in a study of T-cell reconstitution after alpha-beta-depleted transplantation in children. Unique molecular identifiers were used to barcode this TCRbeta library. Each CDR3 protein gets one entry after TCRdb re-called the PCR reads with MiXCR. This sample has around 440,000 distinct CDR3 sequences, with about 10% found just once. The sequencing used PBMCs, collected before TCRalphabeta/CD19-depleted stem cell transplant. These receptors were obtained from a child under 10 years old with inherited bone marrow failure, due to receive a stem cell transplant.

The V and J genes are TRBV20-1 and TRBJ2-2; no definite D call. Germline V gene sequence: CDR1 DFQATT, CDR2 SNEGSKA (reference sequence). V was cut by 7 bases and J by 1 base, with 16 bases left in between. The CDR3 is 15 amino acids. The CDR3 region is CSVSGELMNTGELFF. CDR3 DNA: TGCAGTGTTTCGGGCGAGCTTATGAACACCGGGGAGCTGTTTTTT.

The genes are TRBV18 and TRBJ2-3, with D unclear. Germline assignment: CDR1 KGHSH and CDR2 LQKENI. Trimming shortened V by 1 base and J by 3 bases, and 8 bases separated the two germline ends. The CDR3 totals 14 residues. Here the CDR3 reads CASSPQTRTDTQYF. CDR3 in DNA: TGTGCCAGCTCACCACAGACTCGTACAGATACGCAGTATTTT.

This clonotype was counted only a few times. This chain connects TRBV18 to TRBJ2-2; D is unclear. Between the trimmed V and J ends, which lost 8 bases and 4 bases, there was a span of 8 bases. Germline assignment: CDR1 KGHSH and CDR2 LQKENI. The CDR3 covers 12 residues. The CDR3 DNA reads as TGTGCCAGCCTCTCTAGCACCGGGGAGCTGTTTTTT. Protein sequence: CASLSSTGELFF.

The V gene is TRBV20-1, the J gene TRBJ2-5; 10 nucleotides align to TRBD2. The germline V gene has CDR1 DFQATT and CDR2 SNEGSKA (reference sequence). The CDR3 spans 16 residues. The ends lost 0 bases at V and 1 base at J; junction bases unmatched: 5. The CDR3 sequence: CSARDLSGRPQETQYF. CDR3 sequence (DNA): TGCAGTGCTAGAGATCTTAGCGGGAGGCCCCAAGAGACCCAGTACTTC.

This clonotype was seen a few times. CDR3 coding DNA: TGTGCCAGCATTGGCCGGGACAGGGTGTACAATGAGCAGTTCTTC. Encoded protein: CASIGRDRVYNEQFF. This chain uses TRBV6-1 with TRBJ2-1, with 9 bases aligning to TRBD1. The CDR3 has 15 amino acids. J lost 4 bases, V lost 7 bases, and 8 bases had no gene match. From germline, CDR1 is MNHNS and CDR2 SASEGT.